This TCR beta chain originates from a study of T cell clonotyping in hematopoietic cell transplantation. Sequencing used immunoSEQ multiplex PCR; TCRdb keeps in-frame clones, though not all of them. The data contain 5,500 to 7,000 clones, about 90% of them seen just once; the ten biggest clones take up about 15%. Study findings and constraints: Few recipient clonotypes overlapped donors; over 95% were de novo at given depth. Graft donor and pretransplant recipient Inverse Simpson Index values predicted broader posttransplant TCR diversity.

Concerning this clone itself: Its antigen is currently unknown.

This CDR3 contains 14 residues. Germline V gene data show CDR1 as MNHEY and CDR2 as SVGAGI. V gave up 8 bases and J gave up 5 bases; unmatched junction bases: 5. The sequence was obtained from a female patient aged 50-59 years who had an allogeneic stem cell transplant from an unrelated donor, so the T cells may come from the graft donor. Some clones in this sample may be carry-over from other donors' samples. This material consisted of peripheral blood mononuclear cells, taken 180 days after allogeneic stem cell transplant. V usage is TRBV6-5 and J usage is TRBJ2-3; 12 nucleotides line up with TRBD1. The CDR3 region has the DNA TGTGCCAGCCGCGGGACAGGGGGCAAAGATACGCAGTATTTT. It translates to CASRGTGGKDTQYF.